This T cell receptor beta chain was observed in a study of T cell responses to AZD1222 COVID-19 vaccine. On the study more broadly: Pooling was applied to second doses at about 4 or about 12 weeks. Broader study findings: Epitopes outside B.1.351 and B.1.1.7 mutated regions reportedly drew nearly half of spike TCRs. Repertoire collection took place solely once the T cell response had peaked. Seropositivity was recorded at baseline in only 6 or 7 AZD1222 recipients.

From germline, CDR1 is SGHNT and CDR2 YYREEE (reference sequence). Trimming took off 0 bases at V and 2 bases at J, with 6 bases between the two ends. The length of the CDR3 is 13 residues. Repertoires were generated with immunoSEQ multiplex PCR, while TCRdb's copy carries only in-frame clones and drops some. The data show 78,000 or so clones, about 91% seen once. Of note for this clone: The antigen is unknown.

This rearrangement joins TRBV5-4 to TRBJ2-7; D unresolved. The input for sequencing was peripheral blood, taken on day 0 of AZD1222 vaccination. The source of this sequence is an adult in good health. The CDR3: CASSLDKAYEQYF. In DNA form, the CDR3 reads TGTGCCAGCAGCTTGGACAAAGCCTACGAGCAGTACTTC.